The 11 T cell receptor beta chains reported below all come from one sample, sequenced in a study of shared clonotypes between healthy human individuals (dated by TCRdb to about 2020). Preparation of the library involved the immunoSEQ multiplex PCR assay. Entries here come from immuneACCESS through TCRdb and include only in-frame sequences with V and J called. Some clones fail to appear in such tables; in the studies checked, an unresolved V gene covers under half of the shortfall, and the cause of the remainder is unknown. For this sample there are about 2.1 million clones; roughly 93% appear just once. The top ten hold under 2% of the sample. CD8 naive samples were obtained by positive selection for CCR7 among CD45RO-negative cells, yielding a CD45RA+CCR7+ population from which TemRA cells were excluded. The sequenced sample was naive CD8+ T cells from PBMCs. The sample's cell subset or site label, in plain terms: CD45RA+CCR7+. Receptors were obtained from a man younger than 30 in good health. Some clones in this sample may be carry-over from other donors' samples.

This clone was seen a single time. The chain uses TRBV11-1 and TRBJ1-1; a possible D gene is TRBD1 (5 bases). V was cut by 1 base and J by 7 bases, with 13 bases left in between. The germline gives CDR1 SGHAT, CDR2 FQDESV (reference sequence). The CDR3 has 14 residues. CDR3 amino acids: CASSLVGGVSEAFF. In DNA form, the CDR3 reads TGTGCCAGCAGCTTAGTAGGAGGGGTCAGTGAAGCTTTCTTT.

The V gene is TRBV7-9, the J gene TRBJ2-2; D uncertain. Germline-derived CDR1 and CDR2 are SEHNR and FQNEAQ (reference sequence). The CDR3 loop spans 13 amino acids. The V and J ends lost 9 bases and 4 bases respectively, with 12 bases between them. CDR3: CARGLQGTGELFF. The CDR3, as DNA: TGTGCCAGGGGCCTGCAAGGCACCGGGGAGCTGTTTTTT. The complete variable domain, with remaining parts taken from reference TRBV7-9 and TRBJ2-2, reads DTGVSQNPRHKITKRGQNVTFRCDPISEHNRLYWYRQTLGQGPEFLTYFQNEAQLEKSRLLSDRFSAERPKGSFSTLEIQRTEQGDSAMYLCARGLQGTGELFFGEGSRLTVL.

The chain uses TRBV19 and TRBJ1-1; D is unclear. V was cut by 10 bases and J by 1 base, with 7 bases left in between. CDR1 and CDR2 from the germline V gene are LNHDA and SQIVND (reference sequence). CDR3 length: 11 residues. CDR3 DNA: TGTGCCATAAGACAGAACACTGAAGCTTTCTTT. It yields the protein CAIRQNTEAFF.

Note on this clone: The sample contains more than one DNA sequence encoding this CDR3. The V call is TRBV27, the J call TRBJ1-5, with 7 bases that match TRBD1. CDR3 length equals 14 residues. CDR1 is MNHEY and CDR2 is SMNVEV in the germline V gene (reference sequence). The V segment lost 5 bases and the J segment 1 base; nucleotides outside the gene matches: 2. The CDR3 DNA is TGTGCCAGCAGTCAACAGGGGAGCAATCAGCCCCAGCATTTT. It codes for CASSQQGSNQPQHF.

The chain combines TRBV2 with TRBJ2-3, with TRBD2 identical over 13 bases. V trimming: 6 bases; J trimming: 4 bases; junction bases outside the gene matches: 4. The CDR3 totals 15 residues. In germline, CDR1 is SNHLY, CDR2 FYNNEI. The CDR3 sequence is CASRGTSGISDTQYF. The CDR3 DNA reads as TGTGCCAGCAGGGGGACTAGCGGGATCTCAGATACGCAGTATTTT. The full variable domain, completed using reference TRBV2 and TRBJ2-3, is EPEVTQTPSHQVTQMGQEVILRCVPISNHLYFYWYRQILGQKVEFLVSFYNNEISEKSEIFDDQFSVERPDGSNFTLKIRSTKLEDSAMYFCASRGTSGISDTQYFGPGTRLTVL.

Points on this clone: Additional DNA sequences in this sample encode the identical CDR3. This chain connects TRBV9 to TRBJ1-1; no clear D gene. Looked up from germline, CDR1 is SGDLS and CDR2 is YYNGEE. This CDR3 region has 15 residues. Between the trimmed V and J ends, which lost 0 bases and 0 bases, there was a span of 9 bases. The CDR3 DNA is TGTGCCAGCAGCGTAGAGGGTGGTTTGAACACTGAAGCTTTCTTT. Amino acids: CASSVEGGLNTEAFF.

This chain joins TRBV7-9 and TRBJ2-1; D remains ambiguous. Trimming left V 3 bases short and J 12 bases short, with 6 bases between. Germline CDR1 and CDR2: SEHNR and FQNEAQ (reference sequence). This CDR3 region has 10 residues. CDR3 DNA sequence: TGTGCCAGCAGCTTTGACGGGCAGTTCTTC. It codes for CASSFDGQFF.

The rearrangement joins TRBV27 to TRBJ2-1; 12 positions match TRBD2. This CDR3 region has 16 residues. The J segment lost 7 bases and the V segment lost 5 bases, leaving 9 bases of the junction unmatched. Germline-derived CDR1 and CDR2 are MNHEY and SMNVEV (reference sequence). The chain's CDR3 is CASSPRLAGVNNEQFF. CDR3 nucleotide sequence: TGTGCCAGCAGTCCAAGACTAGCGGGAGTCAATAATGAGCAGTTCTTC.

V usage is TRBV28 and J usage is TRBJ1-5; 8 nucleotides line up with TRBD1. The CDR3 is made up of 16 amino acids. V was clipped by 2 bases and J by 7 bases; unmatched bases: 10. CDR1 and CDR2 (germline): MDHEN, SYDVKM. Written as DNA, the CDR3 is TGTGCCAGCAGTTTAAGGTTCAGGGGGCTCGGGCAGCCCCAGCATTTT. Translating gives CASSLRFRGLGQPQHF.

The V call is TRBV9, the J call TRBJ2-1; TRBD2 matches 7 bases. CDR1 SGDLS and CDR2 YYNGEE come from the germline V gene. There are 14 residues in the CDR3. V gave up 2 bases and J gave up 9 bases; unmatched junction bases: 8. Here the CDR3 reads CASSVGLIDGEQFF. CDR3 coding DNA: TGTGCCAGCAGCGTGGGACTAATCGACGGTGAGCAGTTCTTC.

In its sample, this clone was seen a few times. The chain links TRBV19 to TRBJ1-1, with D tentatively TRBD1 (6 bases). The CDR3 loop spans 16 amino acids. CDR1 is LNHDA, CDR2 SQIVND, per germline (reference sequence). V lost 3 bases and J 4 bases, leaving 18 bases between the germline ends. The CDR3 nucleotides read TGTGCCAGTAGTATCAGGGACGAGCCCAGGGGCACTGAAGCTTTCTTT. Translation gives CASSIRDEPRGTEAFF.